This T cell receptor beta chain was identified during a study of T cell responses to AZD1222 COVID-19 vaccine. The CDR3 consists of 13 residues. Per germline, CDR1 SGHTA and CDR2 FQGNSA. Trimming removed 1 base at V and 4 bases at J, with 8 bases between. The repertoire was sequenced with immunoSEQ multiplex PCR; TCRdb's copy has only in-frame clones and lacks some. The data contain about 170,000 clones, roughly 92% of them singletons. The chain joins TRBV7-2 to TRBJ2-7; D gene unclear. Sample: peripheral blood, taken on day 0 of AZD1222 vaccination. The clonotype comes from an adult in good health. The CDR3 spells CASSLGVPYEQYF. In nucleotides, the CDR3 is TGTGCCAGCAGCTTAGGGGTCCCATACGAGCAGTACTTC. Together with reference TRBV7-2 and TRBJ2-7, the CDR3 gives the full variable domain: GAGVSQSPSNKVTEKGKDVELRCDPISGHTALYWYRQSLGQGLEFLIYFQGNSAPDKSGLPSDRFSAERTGGSVSTLTIQRTQQEDSAVYLCASSLGVPYEQYFGPGTRLTVT.